Reported below is one T cell receptor (beta chain). After removal of 1 base from V and 8 bases from J, the junction contained 14 bases not matched to a gene. CDR1 and CDR2 (germline): SGHTS, YDEGEE. CDR3 length equals 17 residues. The data were obtained in a study of blood T cell repertoires in COVID-19. Study details: Samples taken during acute and convalescent COVID-19 were collected in the United States, Italy and Spain.

The participants were between roughly 18 and 100 years old and came from roughly 25 US areas. Cohorts were assigned according to the clinical history that participants reported. Clones were sequenced by immunoSEQ multiplex PCR, and TCRdb holds only the in-frame ones, with some missing. The repertoire holds about 500,000 clones, with around 90% as singletons. This chain links TRBV5-8 with TRBJ2-1; TRBD1 matches at 8 bases. The source of this sequence is a woman under 30 who had recovered from COVID-19. Sequences were obtained from PBMCs or T cells enriched from blood (not recorded which). CDR3 coding DNA: TGTGCCAGCAGCTTGAGGTCCGACAGGGGTAGGGAGGATGAGCAGTTCTTC. Amino acid sequence: CASSLRSDRGREDEQFF.